A single T cell receptor beta chain is shown here with its context. What antigen it recognizes has not been identified. Relative to the germline gene, one junction end is altered; a read error may explain this. Total RNA and DNA were co-extracted from about 19-30 mg of bulk tissue with the AllPrep DNA/RNA mini kit, without cell sorting. A few patients with histopathologically diagnosed primary liver carcinoma underwent surgical resection in China between 2015 and 2016. Patients had chronic HBV infection and were treatment-naive at sampling. Five spatially separated regions were sampled from each tumor: the superior, inferior, left-lateral and right-lateral poles, plus the tumor centre. According to histology, viable tumor cells made up more than 80% of every tumor sample. Pieces of fresh tumor and adjacent tissue were cut in half, with one half kept in RNAlater at -80 degrees C and the other half sent for histology.

TCRbeta-specific cDNA was reverse-transcribed from 500 ng total RNA using a constant-region primer and ProtoScript II reverse transcriptase. Construction of the TCRbeta libraries relied on three nested rounds of multiplex PCR, following a slightly modified ARM-PCR procedure. A final 25-cycle PCR with Deep VentR polymerase added sample barcodes and Illumina adapters. Before sequencing, amplicons between 200 and 500 bp were purified from gel using a QIAquick gel extraction kit. The TCRbeta amplicons were sequenced with 250-bp paired-end reads on an Illumina HiSeq 2500. In the paper's pipeline: Reads were quality-trimmed with Trimmomatic v0.33, and paired reads were merged with FLASH v1.2.11 to recover full CDR3 sequences. V, D and J germline segments were assigned to the rearranged TCRbeta sequences by MiGEC v1.2.1b. Clonotype statistics and Shannon-Wiener diversity indices were computed with VDJtools v1.0.0. Except for diversity analysis, only the 250 most abundant clonotypes of each sample were used in subsequent analyses to reduce sampling bias. TCRdb handled the public reads itself, with Q25 trimming in fastp and clone calling in MiXCR, and kept productive beta chains. Rows are combined by CDR3 protein, so each entry shows the most common genes and DNA. None of the V and J calls come from the authors' own analysis; TCRdb made them. The sample profile shows roughly 100,000 distinct CDR3 sequences; roughly 80% of them were found once. Of the sample, approximately 20% is held by the ten largest clones.

These data belong to a study of tumor-infiltrating lymphocytes in primary liver carcinoma (TCRdb year 2017). Turning to the overall study: Of the five patients (three men and two women, aged 30 to 69 years), four had hepatocellular carcinoma and one had combined HCC and intrahepatic cholangiocarcinoma. The five patients had tumors of stage T1-T3 N0M0, with maximum diameters ranging from about 4 to 11 cm. Each sample produced about 3.5 to 8 million productive TCRbeta reads, and read depth showed no significant difference between tissue types. TCRbeta repertoire sequencing, expression microarrays and whole-exome sequencing were combined in the study across five regions of each liver tumor, with adjacent normal tissue and blood also included. A total of approximately 35 specimens from 5 patients underwent TCRbeta repertoire sequencing, comprising around 25 tumor regions, 5 adjacent noncancerous liver tissues and 5 peripheral blood samples. To link TCRbeta repertoire diversity with the local molecular phenotype, the 25 or so tumor region samples were profiled using Agilent mRNA microarrays. Reproducibility between technical replicate repertoires was high, with correlation coefficients above 0.95 and mean shared-clone rates roughly 0.87. Paper-wide results and their limitations: Comparison of CD4+ and CD8+ T cell repertoires was precluded by the use of bulk unsorted samples. Compared with blood, tumors had a significantly larger share of the repertoire taken up by the top 250 clones (p = 0.039). Only a few patients were included in the study, and the authors note that the findings should be validated in a larger study. Because sequencing covered only the TCR beta chain and unpaired alpha chains were not captured, true repertoire diversity is likely underestimated. Only about 7-24% of top clones were present in all five regions of a tumor, suggesting spatial heterogeneity of tumor-infiltrating T cells. Pairs of tumor regions showed greater repertoire overlap (mean around 36%) than tumor-adjacent pairs (approximately 17%) or tumor-blood pairs (around 15%), which is consistent with antigen-driven expansion.

Input material: liver tumor tissue from sampling region 3. According to the study, the label for this sample's cell subset or site signals: tumor region T3, left-lateral pole. The TCR sequence derives from a middle-aged man with primary liver carcinoma and hepatitis B virus infection.

The nucleotides read TGTGCTAGCAACTTAACAAGGGGGTCTCAAGCTTTCTTT. This codes for CASNLTRGSQAFF. The chain joins TRBV11-3 to TRBJ1-1; a tentative D call is TRBD1 (6 bases match). CDR1 and CDR2 are drawn from the germline V gene: SGHNT, YENEEA. The CDR3 contains 13 residues, cysteine and phenylalanine counted. The entry retains the CDR3 DNA only, 39 bases that are in frame from base 1.